The clone carrying this T cell receptor beta chain was seen just once. Measured with immunoSEQ multiplex PCR; TCRdb has only the in-frame clones, and not every one. The data show about 16,000 clones, around 90% seen once. The sample belongs to a study of blood T cell repertoires in COVID-19. Study details: There were acute and convalescent COVID-19 samples, and they came from the United States, Italy and Spain. PBMCs, B-cell-depleted T cells, or T cells were the source of the cDNA or gDNA that made up the material.

J gave up 8 bases and V 6 bases, and 9 bases lay outside the gene matches. The germline gives CDR1 KGHSH, CDR2 LQKENI. CDR3 length: 14 amino acids. This TCR was recovered from a man in his sixties with acute or convalescent COVID-19. This chain uses TRBV18 with TRBJ2-1, with 8 positions matching TRBD2. Source material: peripheral blood. CDR3 in amino acids: CASSRGGAKYEQFF. CDR3 sequence (DNA): TGTGCCAGCTCTCGGGGGGGGGCCAAGTATGAGCAGTTCTTC.